Shown below are 22 T cell receptor beta chains from a single sample sequenced in a study of T cells of healthy individuals. TCRdb re-derived calls from the 5' RACE reads in MiXCR, one entry per CDR3 protein. Of 63,000 or so distinct CDR3 sequences detected, 15% to 20% appear once; the ten largest clones hold 4% to 5%. These receptors all stem from a human donor in good health.

Concerning this clonotype itself: A much larger clone lies one base from this, so it may be a read error. CDR3 nucleotide sequence: TGTGCCAGCAGTTTTGGGTTTGGCTACACCTTC. Its translation is CASSFGFGYTF. This chain links TRBV12-3 or TRBV12-4 with TRBJ1-2; D remains ambiguous. The V end was cut by 3 bases, the J end by 7 bases, with 6 bases between. The CDR3 sequence is 11 residues long.

The J gene is TRBJ1-5, the V gene TRBV27, with D tentatively TRBD1 (5 bases). The CDR3 runs to 12 residues. CDR1 MNHEY and CDR2 SMNVEV come from the germline V gene (reference sequence). Trimming stripped 9 bases from V and 6 bases from J, with 12 bases between. In DNA form, the CDR3 reads TGTGCCAGTCGAACGGGGGGTCAGCCCCAGCATTTT. Amino acid sequence: CASRTGGQPQHF.

The V call is TRBV2, the J call TRBJ2-7; possibly TRBD2 for D (6 bases). The CDR3 is 12 residues long. Germline V CDR1 and CDR2: SNHLY, FYNNEI. V lost 7 bases and J 2 bases, leaving 9 bases between the germline ends. The CDR3 loop is CASMGEAYEQYF. The CDR3 coding sequence is TGTGCCAGCATGGGGGAGGCCTACGAGCAGTACTTC.

In this sample, this clonotype turned up a few times. J is TRBJ2-7 and V is TRBV12-3 or TRBV12-4; D might be TRBD1 or TRBD2, each matching 5 bases. V lost 3 bases to trimming and J lost 5 bases, with 17 bases between them. This CDR3 has 15 amino acids. As DNA, the CDR3 is TGTGCCAGCAGTTTCCAAGGGACCGGACGAGACGAGCAGTACTTC. Translation: CASSFQGTGRDEQYF.

This clonotype was seen once. This chain uses TRBV5-1 with TRBJ2-7, with 8 bases identical to TRBD1. From germline, CDR1 is SGHRS and CDR2 YFSETQ. The CDR3 extends over 14 amino acids. V trimming: 0 bases; J trimming: 6 bases; junction bases outside the gene matches: 5. The CDR3 loop reads CASSLDGQGTEQYF. CDR3 DNA: TGCGCCAGCAGCTTGGATGGACAGGGTACCGAGCAGTACTTC.

This clonotype has just a few counts. The CDR3 sequence is CASSLGRTSNTEAFF. The CDR3 DNA reads as TGTGCCAGCAGCTTAGGTAGGACAAGTAACACTGAAGCTTTCTTT. V usage is TRBV7-9 and J usage is TRBJ1-1; D is perhaps TRBD1 (5 bases). This CDR3 spans 15 amino acids. Germline V gene lookup returns CDR1 SEHNR and CDR2 FQNEAQ (reference sequence). Trimming left V 1 base short and J 2 bases short, with 11 bases between.

The sample holds many counts of this clonotype. The V call is TRBV29-1, the J call TRBJ2-7, with 9 positions matching TRBD2. CDR1 and CDR2 (germline): SQVTM, ANQGSEA. The CDR3 is 13 amino acids. The junction had 1 base not matched to a gene; V was cut back by 3 bases and J by 1 base. The CDR3 nucleotides are TGCAGCGTTGAGGCGGGAGGGTCCTACGAGCAGTACTTC. This translates into CSVEAGGSYEQYF.

This clonotype was seen many times. The chain is built from TRBV6-5 and TRBJ2-2; 10 bases line up with TRBD2. The CDR3 is 18 residues long. The J segment lost 6 bases and the V segment lost 0 bases, leaving 10 bases of the junction unmatched. Germline V lookup: CDR1 MNHEY, CDR2 SVGAGI. The CDR3 nucleotides are TGTGCCAGCAGTTACTCGCCTAGCGGGAGCACATTCCCCGGGGAGCTGTTTTTT. Protein sequence: CASSYSPSGSTFPGELFF.

The gene calls are TRBV28 and TRBJ2-7; 9 positions match TRBD1. The CDR3 is made up of 16 amino acids. Losses at the gene ends were 2 bases for V and 3 bases for J; bases not matched to a gene: 8. Germline V gene data show CDR1 as MDHEN and CDR2 as SYDVKM. This chain's CDR3 is CASSLMGTGGDYEQYF. DNA of the CDR3: TGTGCCAGCAGTTTAATGGGTACAGGGGGCGACTACGAGCAGTACTTC.

This clonotype was observed many times. The chain employs TRBV20-1 and TRBJ1-1, with D tentatively TRBD1 (6 bases). The CDR3 extends over 13 amino acids. Germline V gene data show CDR1 as DFQATT and CDR2 as SNEGSKA (reference sequence). The ends were cut back, 3 bases at V and 0 bases at J, with 8 bases in the middle. The CDR3 region is CSASRGMNTEAFF. Written as DNA, the CDR3 is TGCAGTGCTAGCAGGGGAATGAACACTGAAGCTTTCTTT.

This clonotype was seen at least ten times. The rearrangement links TRBV27 to TRBJ2-1; 9 bases line up with TRBD2. Germline loops: CDR1 MNHEY, CDR2 SMNVEV (reference sequence). This CDR3 is built from 16 residues. V shed 2 bases, J shed 8 bases, and the junction held 10 bases outside the gene matches. CDR3 region: CASSLDRLAGSHEQFF. The CDR3 nucleotides read TGTGCCAGCAGTTTAGATCGTCTAGCGGGATCTCATGAGCAGTTCTTC.

This clonotype was recorded at least ten times. The chain employs TRBV10-3 and TRBJ2-3, with TRBD1 matching over 7 bases. Germline lookup yields CDR1 ENHRY and CDR2 SYGVKD. With V trimmed by 5 bases and J by 1 base, 3 bases remained unmatched. The CDR3 covers 14 residues. The CDR3 loop reads CAISRGTGTDTQYF. As DNA, the CDR3 is TGTGCCATCAGTAGGGGGACAGGCACAGATACGCAGTATTTT.

This clonotype was seen at least ten times. The chain employs TRBV7-9 and TRBJ2-5, with TRBD2 matching 14 bases. Trimming cost V 3 bases and J 5 bases; bases outside gene matches: 5. Per the germline V gene, CDR1 is SEHNR and CDR2 is FQNEAQ (reference sequence). CDR3 length: 16 residues. The DNA for the CDR3 is TGTGCCAGCAGCTTGGGACTAGCGGGAGTGGGTGAGACCCAGTACTTC. This translates into CASSLGLAGVGETQYF. The entire variable domain, with the rest obtained from reference TRBV7-9 and TRBJ2-5, is as follows: DTGVSQNPRHKITKRGQNVTFRCDPISEHNRLYWYRQTLGQGPEFLTYFQNEAQLEKSRLLSDRFSAERPKGSFSTLEIQRTEQGDSAMYLCASSLGLAGVGETQYFGPGTRLLVL.

This clonotype was counted ten times or more. The rearrangement uses TRBV7-2 and TRBJ1-2; 7 nucleotides align to TRBD1. The CDR3 sequence is 15 residues long. V lost 4 bases and J lost 4; bases outside the gene matches: 9. Germline V lookup: CDR1 SGHTA, CDR2 FQGNSA. CDR3 in DNA: TGTGCCAGCAGCTCCCTTGCCGGGACAGCCTATGGCTACACCTTC. This translates into CASSSLAGTAYGYTF.

The gene calls are TRBV7-9 and TRBJ2-3; D is perhaps TRBD1 or TRBD2 (5 bases each). This CDR3 comprises 15 residues. Germline V gene sequence: CDR1 SEHNR, CDR2 FQNEAQ (reference sequence). V lost 1 base and J lost 0, with 8 bases in between. CDR3 protein: CASSLGGMSTDTQYF. The CDR3 DNA reads TGTGCCAGCAGCTTAGGGGGGATGAGCACAGATACGCAGTATTTT.

In this sample, this clonotype turned up many times. The chain combines TRBV4-1 with TRBJ2-4; TRBD1 is a possible D gene (5 bases). The length of the CDR3 is 16 residues. Trimming pared 0 bases from V and 0 bases from J, leaving 9 bases between. Germline V CDR1 and CDR2: MGHRA, YSYEKL. CDR3 amino acids: CASSQDQGIAKNIQYF. The CDR3 bases are TGCGCCAGCAGCCAAGATCAGGGTATAGCCAAAAACATTCAGTACTTC.

This clonotype appeared a few times. The chain combines TRBV4-2 with TRBJ2-3; 7 bases align to TRBD2. Looked up from germline, CDR1 is LGHNA and CDR2 is YNFKEQ. This CDR3 is built from 16 residues. V trimming: 0 bases; J trimming: 0 bases; junction bases outside the gene matches: 3. As DNA, the CDR3 is TGTGCCAGCAGCCAAGATGGCGGGAGTAGCACAGATACGCAGTATTTT. It translates to CASSQDGGSSTDTQYF.

This clonotype was found a few times. The rearrangement links TRBV27 to TRBJ1-5; TRBD1 agrees at 8 bases. CDR1 MNHEY and CDR2 SMNVEV come from the germline V gene (reference sequence). There are 15 residues in the CDR3. The junction had 4 bases not matched to a gene; V was cut back by 6 bases and J by 0 bases. The CDR3 sequence: CASSRTGSSNQPQHF. DNA of the CDR3: TGTGCCAGCAGCCGGACAGGGAGTAGCAATCAGCCCCAGCATTTT.

This clonotype was seen ten or more times. V is TRBV4-3 and J is TRBJ2-1; 9 positions agree with TRBD2. Germline CDR1 LGHNA, CDR2 YSLEER. This CDR3 is built from 16 residues. The V and J ends lost 1 base and 4 bases, in that order; junction bases with no gene match: 5. The CDR3 is CASSQVAGGRYNEQFF. The CDR3 region has the DNA TGCGCCAGCAGCCAAGTGGCGGGAGGGCGTTACAATGAGCAGTTCTTC.

This clonotype showed up just a few times. The rearrangement links TRBV5-1 to TRBJ1-2; D gene uncertain. This CDR3 is built from 15 residues. Germline lookup yields CDR1 SGHRS and CDR2 YFSETQ. Trimming took 1 base from V and 4 from J, leaving 14 bases between them. The CDR3 region has the DNA TGCGCCAGCAGCTTGTGGATAGGCGGAACCTATGGCTACACCTTC. It translates to CASSLWIGGTYGYTF.

The chain couples TRBV20-1 to TRBJ2-2; 10 nucleotides match TRBD1. V dropped 3 bases and J dropped 5; count of bases not matched to a gene: 3. The CDR3 contains 14 residues. The germline V gene has CDR1 DFQATT and CDR2 SNEGSKA (reference sequence). The CDR3 coding sequence is TGCAGTGCTAGCGACAGGGGGCTGACCGGGGAGCTGTTTTTT. Its translation is CSASDRGLTGELFF.

In its sample, this clonotype was seen many times. The genes are TRBV6-4 and TRBJ2-1, with 8 bases fitting TRBD2. V was clipped by 2 bases and J by 6 bases; unmatched bases: 0. Looked up from germline, CDR1 is MRHNA and CDR2 is SNTAGT. The CDR3 is 13 amino acids. The CDR3 here is CASSDGTSNEQFF. In nucleotides, the CDR3 is TGTGCCAGCAGTGACGGGACTAGCAATGAGCAGTTCTTC.